These 21 T cell receptor beta chains were all obtained from the same sample, sequenced in a study of beta chain features in type 1 diabetes. The isolated RNA, all of it, was reverse transcribed, so expressed TCRB transcripts were what got sequenced. Sequencing was performed with immunoSEQ multiplex PCR; in TCRdb, only in-frame clones are kept and a portion is missing. The table lists about 620,000 clones, 15% to 18% of them singletons. The sequenced material came from naive CD4+ T cells from blood. These receptors came from a man between 18 and 29 years old in good health.

This clone was seen a few times. This chain links TRBV11-2 with TRBJ2-3; tentatively, D is TRBD2 (6 bases). Germline V gives CDR1 SGHAT, CDR2 FQNNGV. The CDR3 extends over 16 amino acids. Trimming pared 6 bases from V and 4 bases from J, leaving 20 bases between. CDR3 coding DNA: TGTGCCAGCAGGGGACTCGGGGTACCAGGGCCAGATACGCAGTATTTT. Translation: CASRGLGVPGPDTQYF.

The chain recombines TRBV25-1 with TRBJ2-7, with TRBD1 identical over 7 bases. CDR3 size: 14 residues. V shed 5 bases and J 2 bases; nucleotides not matched to a gene: 6. Germline V gene sequence: CDR1 MGHDK, CDR2 SYGVNS. The chain's CDR3 is CASSSDRNTYEQYF. CDR3 nucleotide sequence: TGTGCCAGCAGTTCGGACAGGAACACCTACGAGCAGTACTTC.

Points on this clone: This CDR3 is also generated by other DNA sequences in the sample. The V gene is TRBV18, the J gene TRBJ1-2; D gene ambiguous. V was cut by 0 bases and J by 3 bases, with 8 bases left in between. Germline V gene lookup returns CDR1 KGHSH and CDR2 LQKENI. The CDR3 covers 14 residues. CDR3: CASSPPGLDYGYTF. The CDR3 nucleotides are TGTGCCAGCTCACCACCAGGGTTGGACTATGGCTACACCTTC.

V and J are TRBV20-1 and TRBJ1-1; D is undetermined. This CDR3 is built from 11 residues. Per germline, CDR1 DFQATT and CDR2 SNEGSKA (reference sequence). Trimming cost V 5 bases and J 1 base, with 5 bases left between them. The CDR3 protein is CSAEKNTEAFF. The CDR3 DNA follows: TGCAGTGCTGAAAAGAACACTGAAGCTTTCTTT.

The chain carries TRBV7-2 and TRBJ1-2, with D perhaps TRBD1 (6 bases). The CDR3 extends over 14 amino acids. V was clipped by 4 bases and J by 2 bases, with 11 bases between them. Germline V lookup: CDR1 SGHTA, CDR2 FQGNSA. In DNA form, the CDR3 reads TGTGCCAGCAGCTCCTCGGGACAAAACTATGGCTACACCTTC. Translating it yields CASSSSGQNYGYTF.

The chain's CDR3 is CASSQDRAGGWDTQYF. CDR3 nucleotide sequence: TGCGCCAGCAGCCAAGACAGGGCAGGGGGCTGGGATACGCAGTATTTT. The genes are TRBV4-1 and TRBJ2-3, with TRBD1 matching 8 bases. Germline-derived CDR1 and CDR2 are MGHRA and YSYEKL. The V gene end was trimmed by 0 bases and the J gene end by 6 bases; junction bases not matched to a gene: 8. This CDR3 has 16 amino acids.

This clone was seen only a few times. The J gene is TRBJ1-4, the V gene TRBV7-2, with D maybe TRBD1 (5 bases). Trimming removed 5 bases from V and 3 bases from J, with 13 bases in between. The CDR3 covers 15 residues. Per germline, CDR1 SGHTA and CDR2 FQGNSA. CDR3 DNA: TGTGCCAGCAGCAGCGCAGGGAGGGCTAATGAAAAACTGTTTTTT. The encoded protein is CASSSAGRANEKLFF. The full variable domain, completed using reference TRBV7-2 and TRBJ1-4, is GAGVSQSPSNKVTEKGKDVELRCDPISGHTALYWYRQSLGQGLEFLIYFQGNSAPDKSGLPSDRFSAERTGGSVSTLTIQRTQQEDSAVYLCASSSAGRANEKLFFGSGTQLSVL.

The J gene is TRBJ2-6, the V gene TRBV28; TRBD2 matches 10 bases. There are 17 residues in the CDR3. In germline, CDR1 is MDHEN, CDR2 SYDVKM. J was trimmed by 0 bases and V by 8 bases; bases with no gene match: 7. CDR3: CASRTSGAISGANVLTF. Written as DNA, the CDR3 is TGTGCCAGCCGGACTAGCGGCGCGATCTCTGGGGCCAACGTCCTGACTTTC.

This clone has just a few counts. The CDR3 spells CASSPELGTVSRTDTQYF. In DNA form, the CDR3 reads TGTGCCAGCTCACCAGAGCTCGGGACAGTCTCCCGCACAGATACGCAGTATTTT. The V call is TRBV18, the J call TRBJ2-3; 7 bases line up with TRBD1. This CDR3 spans 18 amino acids. CDR1 KGHSH and CDR2 LQKENI come from the germline V gene. V lost 2 bases, J lost 1 base, and 12 bases stayed unmatched.

This clone was counted only a few times. The rearrangement joins TRBV7-8 to TRBJ1-5, with D perhaps TRBD1 (5 bases). Germline assignment: CDR1 SGHVS and CDR2 FQNEAQ. The CDR3 spans 14 residues. With 4 bases removed from V and 4 bases from J, the gap between germline ends came to 11 bases. For the CDR3, the DNA is TGTGCCAGCAGCTGGGGGAGCGGGAATCAGCCCCAGCATTTT. Translation: CASSWGSGNQPQHF.

The chain links TRBV15 to TRBJ2-4; possible D gene TRBD2, 6 bases. V dropped 3 bases and J dropped 2 bases, with 11 bases sitting between them. This CDR3 comprises 15 residues. The germline V gene encodes CDR1 LNHNV and CDR2 YYDKDF (reference sequence). The chain's CDR3 is CATSRDGGTKNIQYF. Here the CDR3 DNA reads TGTGCCACCAGCAGGGATGGGGGGACCAAAAACATTCAGTACTTC.

The chain joins TRBV5-1 to TRBJ2-4; D gene unclear. V lost 2 bases to trimming and J lost 0 bases, with 9 bases between them. Germline V gene lookup returns CDR1 SGHRS and CDR2 YFSETQ. The CDR3 covers 15 residues. For the CDR3, the DNA is TGCGCCAGCAGCTTAAACACCCTAGCCAAAAACATTCAGTACTTC. Translating it yields CASSLNTLAKNIQYF.

The sample holds a few counts of this clone. The V call is TRBV5-1, the J call TRBJ2-5; 9 nucleotides line up with TRBD1. Looked up from germline, CDR1 is SGHRS and CDR2 is YFSETQ. V was pared by 2 bases and J by 4 bases, with 6 bases of the junction left unmatched. The CDR3 has 15 residues. This chain's CDR3 is CASSLGTGTRETQYF. For the CDR3, the DNA is TGCGCCAGCAGCTTAGGGACAGGGACCCGAGAGACCCAGTACTTC.

This clone was observed a few times. The chain employs TRBV19 and TRBJ1-5; D is uncertain. The V and J ends lost 4 bases and 3 bases respectively, with 7 bases between them. The CDR3 sequence is 13 residues long. Germline CDR1 LNHDA, CDR2 SQIVND (reference sequence). The CDR3 DNA sequence: TGTGCCAGTAGTAGGAACACCAATCAGCCCCAGCATTTT. Translating gives CASSRNTNQPQHF.

This clone has more than one count but fewer than ten. In the same sample, other DNA sequences code for this CDR3. The chain combines TRBV5-4 with TRBJ2-5; D uncertain. The CDR3 contains 13 residues. V dropped 0 bases and J dropped 3 bases, with 6 bases sitting between them. Germline CDR1 reads SGHNT; CDR2 reads YYREEE (reference sequence). The CDR3 loop reads CASSLGREETQYF. The CDR3 DNA sequence: TGTGCCAGCAGCTTGGGACGGGAAGAGACCCAGTACTTC.

The chain links TRBV28 to TRBJ2-7; maybe TRBD1 (5 bases). CDR1 is MDHEN, CDR2 SYDVKM, per germline. The CDR3 has 14 amino acids. V lost 2 bases, J lost 1 base, and 9 bases lay in between. CDR3 in amino acids: CASSLAGLSYEQYF. The CDR3 coding sequence is TGTGCCAGCAGTTTAGCAGGGTTGTCCTACGAGCAGTACTTC.

The chain employs TRBV20-1 and TRBJ2-7; D is unclear. The CDR3 is 11 amino acids. In germline, CDR1 is DFQATT, CDR2 SNEGSKA (reference sequence). V was clipped by 3 bases and J by 5 bases, with 8 bases between them. In DNA, the CDR3 is TGCAGTGCTAGGGGCCTAAACGAGCAGTACTTC. Its protein product is CSARGLNEQYF.

The rearrangement links TRBV4-3 to TRBJ1-2; 8 bases map to TRBD1. Germline values: CDR1 LGHNA, CDR2 YSLEER. This CDR3 comprises 16 residues. The ends lost 2 bases at V and 7 bases at J; junction bases unmatched: 12. In DNA, the CDR3 is TGCGCCAGCAGCCAAACATTCCCAGGGGGCGGCGGTGGCTACACCTTC. As protein: CASSQTFPGGGGGYTF.

Ten or more counts support this clone. The rearrangement joins TRBV14 to TRBJ2-1, with 8 bases that match TRBD2. This CDR3 has 16 residues. Losses at the gene ends were 6 bases for V and 3 bases for J; bases not matched to a gene: 10. Per the germline V gene, CDR1 is SGHDN and CDR2 is FVKESK. The CDR3 loop is CASSLLSGSLYNEQFF. The CDR3 region has the DNA TGTGCCAGCAGTCTGTTAAGCGGGAGTCTCTACAATGAGCAGTTCTTC.

This clone was counted only a few times. The CDR3 bases are TGTGCCAGCCAAACGTCTCAGGGGACCCACCGCGAGCAGTACTTC. Amino acid sequence: CASQTSQGTHREQYF. The chain couples TRBV19 to TRBJ2-7, with D maybe TRBD1 (6 bases). In germline, CDR1 is LNHDA, CDR2 SQIVND (reference sequence). This CDR3 is built from 15 residues. Trimming shortened V by 9 bases and J by 6 bases, and 24 bases separated the two germline ends.

The J gene is TRBJ1-4, the V gene TRBV7-9, with D perhaps TRBD1 (5 bases). This CDR3 region has 16 residues. V lost 5 bases and J lost 0, with 13 bases in between. Looked up from germline, CDR1 is SEHNR and CDR2 is FQNEAQ (reference sequence). The CDR3 loop reads CASSLTGTTTNEKLFF. The CDR3 region has the DNA TGTGCCAGCAGCCTGACCGGGACTACAACTAATGAAAAACTGTTTTTT.